The 11 T cell receptor beta chains in this list originate from one sample, sequenced in a study of Ad26.COV2.S vaccination and SARS-CoV-2 variants. Treatment of the sample: some 20 received Ad26.COV2.S at low or high dose, single or two shots; 5 received placebo; per-sample allocation not given. Each sample was drawn 63 days after the first injection (of vaccine or placebo). Profiled with immunoSEQ multiplex PCR; TCRdb holds only in-frame clones, not every one. The table has 430,000 or so clones, 89% seen once. This material consisted of peripheral blood, taken in a trial of Ad26.COV2.S vaccine versus placebo. The receptors were sampled from a person between 18 and 65 years old who received the Ad26.COV2.S COVID-19 vaccine or a placebo.

This sequence joins TRBV29-1 and TRBJ1-1, with D tentatively TRBD1 (5 bases). Germline CDR1 and CDR2: SQVTM and ANQGSEA. CDR3 length: 12 residues. The ends were cut back, 7 bases at V and 3 bases at J, with 12 bases in the middle. The DNA of the CDR3 is TGCAGCGGGACCGACAGATACACTGAAGCTTTCTTT. It translates to CSGTDRYTEAFF.

For the CDR3, the DNA is TGTGCCAGCAGCCCCACGACAGGGGGCCCGGGTGGCTACACCTTC. Amino acid sequence: CASSPTTGGPGGYTF. This chain connects TRBV5-4 to TRBJ1-2; 10 bases fit TRBD1. V shed 4 bases and J 7 bases; nucleotides not matched to a gene: 10. CDR3 length equals 15 residues. Germline assignment: CDR1 SGHNT and CDR2 YYREEE (reference sequence).

Only one count was recorded for this clone. This sample also contains other DNA sequences that code for the same CDR3. The chain combines TRBV27 with TRBJ1-1; 7 nucleotides align to TRBD1. CDR1 and CDR2 (germline): MNHEY, SMNVEV (reference sequence). The CDR3 runs to 13 residues. V lost 8 bases and J lost 2; bases outside the gene matches: 5. CDR3 region: CASSWDRNTEAFF. CDR3 coding DNA: TGTGCCAGCTCCTGGGACAGAAACACTGAAGCTTTCTTT.

The V gene is TRBV11-1, the J gene TRBJ2-5; no reliable D call. The germline V gene has CDR1 SGHAT and CDR2 FQDESV (reference sequence). Trimming shortened V by 5 bases and J by 4 bases, and 14 bases separated the two germline ends. The CDR3 has 14 residues. The CDR3 coding sequence is TGTGCCAGCAGCCCCCGGGCCCTGGGAGAGACCCAGTACTTC. Protein sequence: CASSPRALGETQYF.

The genes are TRBV2 and TRBJ1-1; D possibly corresponds to TRBD1 (5 bases). Germline CDR1 and CDR2: SNHLY and FYNNEI. The CDR3 consists of 14 residues. The ends were cut back, 4 bases at V and 7 bases at J, with 16 bases in the middle. CDR3 residues: CASSAGVWVNEAFF. Written as DNA, the CDR3 is TGTGCCAGCAGTGCGGGGGTTTGGGTTAATGAAGCTTTCTTT. The variable domain in full, with the rest retrieved from reference TRBV2 and TRBJ1-1, is EPEVTQTPSHQVTQMGQEVILRCVPISNHLYFYWYRQILGQKVEFLVSFYNNEISEKSEIFDDQFSVERPDGSNFTLKIRSTKLEDSAMYFCASSAGVWVNEAFFGQGTRLTVV.

V usage is TRBV7-2 and J usage is TRBJ2-7, with TRBD1 identical over 8 bases. V lost 3 bases, J lost 1 base, and 5 bases stayed unmatched. The germline V gene encodes CDR1 SGHTA and CDR2 FQGNSA. This CDR3 has 15 amino acids. CDR3 region: CASSFRTGRSYEQYF. The CDR3 DNA reads as TGTGCCAGCAGCTTTCGGACAGGGCGGTCCTACGAGCAGTACTTC.

V usage is TRBV12-3 or TRBV12-4 and J usage is TRBJ1-1; possibly TRBD1 for D (5 bases). V dropped 1 base and J dropped 8 bases, with 11 bases sitting between them. This CDR3 is 13 amino acids long. The CDR3 loop reads CASSLEGRGEAFF. For the CDR3, the DNA is TGTGCCAGCAGTTTAGAGGGGAGGGGAGAAGCTTTCTTT.

The rearrangement uses TRBV5-6 and TRBJ2-7; D is unclear. CDR1 SGHDT and CDR2 YYEEEE come from the germline V gene. The CDR3 sequence is 13 residues long. Trimming took off 4 bases at V and 3 bases at J, with 11 bases between the two ends. The CDR3 DNA reads as TGTGCCAGCAGCCTGGGCCAGGACTACGAGCAGTACTTC. Translation: CASSLGQDYEQYF. The variable domain in full, completed from reference TRBV5-6 and TRBJ2-7, reads DAGVTQSPTHLIKTRGQQVTLRCSPKSGHDTVSWYQQALGQGPQFIFQYYEEEERQRGNFPDRFSGHQFPNYSSELNVNALLLGDSALYLCASSLGQDYEQYFGPGTRLTVT.

The genes are TRBV4-1 and TRBJ2-5; D is ambiguous. The CDR3 runs 15 residues. The V gene's germline CDR1 is MGHRA and CDR2 YSYEKL. Trimming took 4 bases from V and 1 from J, leaving 13 bases between them. This CDR3 is CASSLTVPLQETQYF. In nucleotides, the CDR3 is TGCGCCAGCAGCCTAACAGTTCCTCTCCAAGAGACCCAGTACTTC.

This clone appeared once. V usage is TRBV7-6 and J usage is TRBJ1-3; D gene unclear. The CDR3 loop spans 16 amino acids. The germline gives CDR1 SGHVS, CDR2 FNYEAQ. V was cut by 1 base and J by 0 bases, with 10 bases left in between. The CDR3 region is CASSLVPRLSGNTIYF. The CDR3 DNA sequence: TGTGCCAGCAGCTTAGTTCCGCGCCTCTCTGGAAACACCATATATTTT.

The V gene is TRBV6-2 or TRBV6-3, the J gene TRBJ2-7; 7 bases are shared with TRBD1. Germline CDR1 reads MNHEY; CDR2 reads SVGEGT. The trim removed 6 bases at V and 3 bases at J, leaving 2 bases unmatched. CDR3 size: 12 residues. The CDR3 loop reads CASSRQGYEQYV. The CDR3, as DNA: TGTGCCAGCAGCCGACAGGGCTACGAGCAGTACGTC.